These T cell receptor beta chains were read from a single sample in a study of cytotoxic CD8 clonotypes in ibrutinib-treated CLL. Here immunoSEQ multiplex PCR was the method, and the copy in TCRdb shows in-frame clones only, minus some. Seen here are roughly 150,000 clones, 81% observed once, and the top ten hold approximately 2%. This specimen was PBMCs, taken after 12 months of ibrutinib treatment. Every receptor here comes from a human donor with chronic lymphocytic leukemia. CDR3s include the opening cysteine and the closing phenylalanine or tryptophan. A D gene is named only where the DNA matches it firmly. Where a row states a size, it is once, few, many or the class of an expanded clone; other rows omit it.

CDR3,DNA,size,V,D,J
CASRTTGASMVAEAFF,TGTGCCAGCAGAACCACAGGGGCCTCGATGGTCGCTGAAGCTTTCTTT,.,TRBV6-6,TRBD1,TRBJ1-1
CASSFEGMEREQYF,TGTGCCAGCAGTTTTGAGGGAATGGAACGCGAGCAGTACTTC,once,TRBV28,.,TRBJ2-7
CASRRGPAPDSPLHF,TGCGCCAGCAGACGGGGGCCAGCCCCCGATTCACCCCTCCACTTT,.,TRBV5-1,.,TRBJ1-6
CASSPLPGVSPYNEQFF,TGTGCCAGCAGTCCCCTTCCAGGGGTGTCCCCTTACAATGAGCAGTTCTTC,.,TRBV27,.,TRBJ2-1
CATTFLAGGNTDTQYF,TGTGCCACCACTTTCCTAGCGGGGGGGAACACAGATACGCAGTATTTT,.,TRBV10-3,TRBD2,TRBJ2-3
CASSLETSTYSGANVLTF,TGTGCCAGCAGCTTGGAGACCTCTACCTACTCTGGGGCCAACGTCCTGACTTTC,.,TRBV7-2,.,TRBJ2-6
CASSSSRGTQYF,TGTGCCAGCAGTTCCTCGAGGGGGACGCAGTATTTT,.,TRBV6-5,.,TRBJ2-3
CASSLRFGRESSYEQYF,TGTGCCAGCAGCTTAAGGTTCGGCCGCGAGAGCTCCTACGAGCAGTACTTC,.,TRBV7-9,.,TRBJ2-7
CASRTGANTEAFF,TGTGCCAGCAGGACAGGGGCGAACACTGAAGCTTTCTTT,few,TRBV6-1,TRBD1,TRBJ1-1
CASSSYQETQYF,TGTGCCAGCAGCTCGTACCAAGAGACCCAGTACTTC,few,TRBV7-2,.,TRBJ2-5
CASSQEAGQGILGSPLHF,TGCGCCAGCAGCCAAGAGGCAGGGCAGGGGATTTTAGGTTCACCCCTCCACTTT,.,TRBV4-3,.,TRBJ1-6
CASSQELRGAGPQETQYF,TGCGCCAGCAGCCAAGAGCTGCGGGGGGCCGGGCCCCAAGAGACCCAGTACTTC,.,TRBV4-3,TRBD2,TRBJ2-5
CASSSPTGNNQPQHF,TGTGCCAGCAGCAGCCCTACAGGGAACAATCAGCCCCAGCATTTT,.,TRBV12-1,.,TRBJ1-5
CASSQDYRDKWTQYF,TGCGCCAGCAGCCAAGACTACAGGGATAAATGGACCCAGTACTTC,few,TRBV4-3,.,TRBJ2-5
CASSLDNFSGNTIYF,TGTGCCAGCAGCCTGGACAATTTCTCTGGAAACACCATATATTTT,few,TRBV28,.,TRBJ1-3
CASSSQTGGMGHGYTF,TGTGCCAGCAGCTCCCAAACAGGGGGCATGGGGCATGGCTACACCTTC,.,TRBV7-2,TRBD1,TRBJ1-2
CASSLVTYLASYEQYF,TGTGCCAGCAGCTTAGTCACTTACCTCGCCAGCTACGAGCAGTACTTC,.,TRBV7-8,.,TRBJ2-7
CASSSDFNYGYTF,TGCGCCAGCAGCTCAGACTTTAACTATGGCTACACCTTC,.,TRBV5-1,.,TRBJ1-2
CASSSNEQFF,TGTGCCAGCAGTTCCAATGAGCAGTTCTTC,.,TRBV6-6,.,TRBJ2-1
CASSPSGVGYEQYF,TGCGCCAGCAGCCCCTCAGGGGTTGGCTACGAGCAGTACTTC,.,TRBV5-1,.,TRBJ2-7
CASSPGHEQYF,TGTGCCAGCAGTCCCGGCCACGAGCAGTACTTC,.,TRBV6-6,.,TRBJ2-7
CASSYSSNEQFF,TGTGCCAGCAGTTACTCGTCAAATGAGCAGTTCTTC,.,TRBV6-6,.,TRBJ2-1
CASSLAGGSGNTIYF,TGTGCCAGCAGTTTAGCAGGGGGCTCTGGAAACACCATATATTTT,.,TRBV28,TRBD1,TRBJ1-3
CASKLAGGAGELFF,TGTGCCAGCAAACTAGCGGGAGGGGCCGGGGAGCTGTTTTTT,few,TRBV7-3,TRBD2,TRBJ2-2
CASSKDTYEQYF,TGTGCCAGCAGCAAGGACACCTACGAGCAGTACTTC,.,TRBV6-1,.,TRBJ2-7
CASSSKRRAGGLDTEAFF,TGTGCCAGCAGCTCCAAAAGGAGGGCAGGGGGCTTGGACACTGAAGCTTTCTTT,.,TRBV7-2,TRBD1,TRBJ1-1
CASSPKGNEQFF,TGTGCCAGCTCACCGAAAGGTAATGAGCAGTTCTTC,.,TRBV18,.,TRBJ2-1
CASSRRGGGRYNEQFF,TGTGCCAGCAGCCGCCGAGGAGGCGGGAGGTACAATGAGCAGTTCTTC,.,TRBV11-1,TRBD2,TRBJ2-1
CASSLGLAGYTGELFF,TGCGCCAGCAGCTTGGGGCTAGCGGGATACACCGGGGAGCTGTTTTTT,many,TRBV5-1,TRBD2,TRBJ2-2
CASMDRGLTNEKLFF,TGTGCCAGCATGGACAGGGGGCTTACTAATGAAAAACTGTTTTTT,.,TRBV6-1,TRBD1,TRBJ1-4
CASSPRTRPDYNSYNEQFF,TGCGCCAGCAGCCCACGTACCAGGCCGGACTATAACTCCTACAATGAGCAGTTCTTC,once,TRBV23-1,.,TRBJ2-1
CASSPPGPISYEQYF,TGTGCCAGCAGTCCACCGGGACCAATCTCCTACGAGCAGTACTTC,.,TRBV28,.,TRBJ2-7